Given below is one T cell receptor beta chain in context. Per the germline V gene, CDR1 is SQVTM and CDR2 is ANQGSEA. The CDR3 consists of 16 residues. The V end lost 0 bases, the J end lost 0 bases, and 12 bases lay between the germline ends. These data come from a study of blood T cell repertoires in COVID-19. Study at large: COVID-19 samples collected from the United States, Italy and Spain covered acute and convalescent phases. Nucleic acid was either cDNA or gDNA, and it came from T cells, B-cell-depleted T cells, or PBMCs.

Libraries were prepared by immunoSEQ multiplex PCR; TCRdb keeps only in-frame clonotypes and omits some of them. The profile covers roughly 260,000 clones, with 85% to 90% appearing a single time and around 3.5% taken by the ten largest. The TCR was taken from a woman in her forties with acute or convalescent COVID-19. The V gene is TRBV29-1, the J gene TRBJ2-1; D possibly corresponds to TRBD2 (6 bases). Source material: peripheral blood. The CDR3, as DNA: TGCAGCGTTGAAGACAGGAGGGCAGCCTCCTACAATGAGCAGTTCTTC. Protein product: CSVEDRRAASYNEQFF.